One and the same sample provided the 5 T cell receptor beta chains below, sequenced in a study of T cells in localized non-small cell lung cancer. Method: immunoSEQ multiplex PCR; TCRdb's copy keeps in-frame clones and lacks some. The sample contains 2,000 to 2,500 clones, 25% to 40% of which appear only once. Specimen: normal lung tissue next to the tumor, collected before any cancer treatment. The receptor source for this set is a male donor at least 60 years old with stage I squamous cell lung carcinoma.

This clone was counted once. The chain employs TRBV19 and TRBJ2-4; TRBD1 matches at 10 bases. After removal of 9 bases from V and 2 bases from J, the junction contained 19 bases not matched to a gene. Germline CDR1 is LNHDA and CDR2 is SQIVND (reference sequence). The CDR3 is 19 amino acids. CDR3 in DNA: TGTGCCAGCCAGCCCGCCCGGGACAGGGGTTCTGGGTCCAAAAACATTCAGTACTTC. It yields the protein CASQPARDRGSGSKNIQYF. Complete variable domain (other parts from reference TRBV19 and TRBJ2-4): DGGITQSPKYLFRKEGQNVTLSCEQNLNHDAMYWYRQDPGQGLRLIYYSQIVNDFQKGDIAEGYSVSREKKESFPLTVTSAQKNPTAFYLCASQPARDRGSGSKNIQYFGAGTRLSVL.

The chain is built from TRBV19 and TRBJ2-3, with D possibly being TRBD2 (5 bases). Deletions cut 6 bases from V and 4 bases from J, with 17 bases between. Germline V CDR1 and CDR2: LNHDA, SQIVND (reference sequence). This CDR3 is 15 amino acids long. The CDR3, as DNA: TGTGCCAGTAGCCCCAGCGGTAGTAACGCAGATACGCAGTATTTT. Translating it yields CASSPSGSNADTQYF. Using reference TRBV19 and TRBJ2-3 for the parts outside the CDR3, the full variable domain is DGGITQSPKYLFRKEGQNVTLSCEQNLNHDAMYWYRQDPGQGLRLIYYSQIVNDFQKGDIAEGYSVSREKKESFPLTVTSAQKNPTAFYLCASSPSGSNADTQYFGPGTRLTVL.

This sequence joins TRBV6-8 and TRBJ1-2; D ambiguous. CDR1 is MNHGY and CDR2 is SAAAGT in the germline V gene. Trimming took 5 bases from V and 3 from J, leaving 7 bases between them. CDR3 length equals 12 residues. For the CDR3, the DNA is TGTGCCAGCAGTCGCAGAGACTATGGCTACACCTTC. It yields the protein CASSRRDYGYTF.

V gene TRBV9 combines with J gene TRBJ2-1; 10 nucleotides line up with TRBD1. Germline V gene lookup returns CDR1 SGDLS and CDR2 YYNGEE. The CDR3 spans 16 residues. J gave up 6 bases and V 0 bases, and 6 bases lay outside the gene matches. The CDR3 sequence: CASSVAWDRGFNEQFF. CDR3 DNA sequence: TGTGCCAGCAGCGTAGCTTGGGACAGGGGTTTCAATGAGCAGTTCTTC.

The V gene is TRBV2, the J gene TRBJ1-6; the D gene is possibly TRBD1 (5 bases). This CDR3 comprises 16 residues. V was cut by 10 bases and J by 0 bases, with 16 bases left in between. The germline gives CDR1 SNHLY, CDR2 FYNNEI. CDR3 nucleotide sequence: TGTGCCACTCATGCAGGGTCAAGCTCCTATAATTCACCCCTCCACTTT. Protein product: CATHAGSSSYNSPLHF.